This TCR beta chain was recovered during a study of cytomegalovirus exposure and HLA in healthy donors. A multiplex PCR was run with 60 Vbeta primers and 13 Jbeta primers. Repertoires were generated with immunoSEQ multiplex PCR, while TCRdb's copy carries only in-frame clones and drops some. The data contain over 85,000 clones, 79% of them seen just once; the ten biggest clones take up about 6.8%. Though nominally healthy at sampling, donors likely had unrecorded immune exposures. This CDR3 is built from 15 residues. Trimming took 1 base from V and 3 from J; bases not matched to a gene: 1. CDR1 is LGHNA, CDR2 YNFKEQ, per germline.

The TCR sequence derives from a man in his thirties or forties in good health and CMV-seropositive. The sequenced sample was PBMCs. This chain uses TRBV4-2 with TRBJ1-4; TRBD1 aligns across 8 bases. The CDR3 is CASSQAGGSNEKLFF. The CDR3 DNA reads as TGTGCCAGCAGCCAAGCAGGGGGCTCTAATGAAAAACTGTTTTTT.